This T cell receptor (beta chain) was identified during a study of cytomegalovirus exposure and HLA in healthy donors. General study results and limits: Sequencing likely produced, as an artifact, a cluster of highly shared sequence variants.

This clone was counted between two and nine times. Its antigen is still unknown. CDR3 length: 17 amino acids. The V gene end was trimmed by 5 bases and the J gene end by 4 bases; junction bases not matched to a gene: 10. CDR1 and CDR2 from the germline V gene are LNHDA and SQIVND (reference sequence). The PCR made use of 60 Vbeta and 13 Jbeta primers. Clones were sequenced by immunoSEQ multiplex PCR, and TCRdb holds only the in-frame ones, with some missing. The table has about 120,000 clones, roughly 80% seen once; the top ten hold about 11%. The specimen was PBMCs. The chain combines TRBV19 with TRBJ2-1; 11 nucleotides align to TRBD2. The sequence was collected from a male donor in good health and CMV-seropositive. Written as DNA, the CDR3 is TGTGCCAGTAGTCTTATACTAGCGGGAGCTCAATACAATGAGCAGTTCTTC. Amino acids: CASSLILAGAQYNEQFF.